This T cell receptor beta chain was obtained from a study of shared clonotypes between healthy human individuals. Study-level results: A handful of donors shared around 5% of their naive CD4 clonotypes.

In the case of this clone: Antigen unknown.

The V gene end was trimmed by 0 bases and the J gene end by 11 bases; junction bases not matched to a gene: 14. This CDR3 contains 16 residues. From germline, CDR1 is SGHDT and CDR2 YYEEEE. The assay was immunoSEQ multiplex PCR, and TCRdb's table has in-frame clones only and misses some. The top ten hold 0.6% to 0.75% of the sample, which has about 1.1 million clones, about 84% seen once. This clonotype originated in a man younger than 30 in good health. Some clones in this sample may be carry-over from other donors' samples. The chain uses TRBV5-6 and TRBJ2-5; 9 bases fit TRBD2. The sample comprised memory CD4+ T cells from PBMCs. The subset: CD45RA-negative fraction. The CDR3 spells CASSLVPSGISGEQYF. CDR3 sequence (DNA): TGTGCCAGCAGCTTGGTTCCTAGCGGGATTTCGGGAGAGCAGTACTTC.